The 27 T cell receptor beta chains in this list originate from one sample, sequenced in a study of OX40 agonist ivuxolimab in advanced cancers. The repertoire was sequenced with immunoSEQ multiplex PCR; TCRdb's copy has only in-frame clones and lacks some. This sample has about 86,000 clones, with around nine tenths found just once. Sequenced material: CD4+ or CD8+ T cells sorted from blood, taken in a trial of the OX40 agonist ivuxolimab. The receptors here all came from an adult with an advanced solid tumor such as melanoma, head and neck, liver or kidney cancer.

J is TRBJ1-2 and V is TRBV11-3, with D hard to call. The CDR3 spans 15 residues. V lost 0 bases, J lost 7 bases, and 15 bases lay in between. From germline, CDR1 is SGHNT and CDR2 YENEEA. CDR3 sequence: CASSLDQTGFRGYTF. The CDR3 DNA sequence: TGTGCCAGCAGCTTAGATCAAACGGGCTTTCGTGGCTACACCTTC.

V gene TRBV2 combines with J gene TRBJ1-4, with 10 bases that match TRBD1. This CDR3 has 16 residues. V shed 6 bases and J 0 bases; nucleotides not matched to a gene: 4. Germline V gene sequence: CDR1 SNHLY, CDR2 FYNNEI. CDR3 amino acids: CASRGTGAATNEKLFF. The CDR3 DNA reads TGTGCCAGCAGAGGGACAGGGGCGGCAACTAATGAAAAACTGTTTTTT.

The V call is TRBV30, the J call TRBJ2-2; D is possibly TRBD1 (5 bases). This CDR3 comprises 13 residues. Per the germline V gene, CDR1 is GTSNPN and CDR2 is SVGIG (reference sequence). Trimming removed 2 bases at V and 5 bases at J, with 9 bases between. The CDR3 sequence is CAWSKTATGELFF. The CDR3 DNA reads TGTGCCTGGAGTAAGACAGCTACCGGGGAGCTGTTTTTT.

This sequence joins TRBV20-1 and TRBJ2-7; no definite D call. V was clipped by 2 bases and J by 5 bases, with 7 bases between them. Per the germline V gene, CDR1 is DFQATT and CDR2 is SNEGSKA (reference sequence). The CDR3 contains 11 residues. The CDR3 spells CSARRLNEQYF. CDR3 in DNA: TGCAGTGCTAGACGACTGAACGAGCAGTACTTC.

This chain joins TRBV7-2 and TRBJ1-4; the D is unclear. V was shortened by 2 bases and J by 7 bases, with 11 bases between the two germline ends. Germline CDR1 reads SGHTA; CDR2 reads FQGNSA. The CDR3 runs 14 residues. Here the CDR3 reads CASSLNSRGEKLFF. DNA for the CDR3: TGTGCCAGCAGCTTAAACAGCAGAGGTGAAAAACTGTTTTTT.

This chain joins TRBV7-9 and TRBJ2-7, with 10 bases aligning to TRBD1. The CDR3 loop spans 14 amino acids. The V segment lost 4 bases and the J segment 8 bases; nucleotides outside the gene matches: 8. Germline V gene data show CDR1 as SEHNR and CDR2 as FQNEAQ (reference sequence). The CDR3: CASSSGQGGDQQYF. In DNA, the CDR3 is TGTGCCAGCAGCTCCGGACAGGGGGGAGATCAGCAGTACTTC.

This chain links TRBV10-3 with TRBJ2-5, with D perhaps matching TRBD2 (5 bases). Germline V gene sequence: CDR1 ENHRY, CDR2 SYGVKD. V gave up 7 bases and J gave up 5 bases, with 14 bases separating them. The CDR3 runs to 13 residues. The CDR3 region has the DNA TGTGCCATCACCCCGGGGTCGGGTGAGACCCAGTACTTC. Translated: CAITPGSGETQYF.

The chain joins TRBV28 to TRBJ1-2; 7 bases match TRBD1. The germline V gene encodes CDR1 MDHEN and CDR2 SYDVKM. The CDR3 loop spans 12 amino acids. V lost 6 bases to trimming and J lost 2 bases; unmatched junction nucleotides: 0. This CDR3 is CASRTGNYGYTF. DNA for the CDR3: TGTGCCAGCAGGACAGGGAACTATGGCTACACCTTC.

V gene TRBV7-9 combines with J gene TRBJ2-1, with D possibly matching TRBD2 (6 bases). Germline V lookup: CDR1 SEHNR, CDR2 FQNEAQ (reference sequence). CDR3 length: 15 residues. Trimming removed 7 bases at V and 10 bases at J, with 23 bases between. The CDR3 protein is CASTASGTGLFEQFF. DNA for the CDR3: TGTGCCAGCACCGCATCCGGGACTGGCCTATTCGAGCAGTTCTTC.

This chain connects TRBV7-2 to TRBJ1-4; D uncertain. Trimming removed 2 bases at V and 0 bases at J, with 13 bases between. Germline assignment: CDR1 SGHTA and CDR2 FQGNSA. The CDR3 consists of 17 residues. The CDR3 region is CASSLTSDIATNEKLFF. The CDR3 nucleotides are TGTGCCAGCAGCTTAACATCGGATATTGCAACTAATGAAAAACTGTTTTTT.

J is TRBJ2-1 and V is TRBV7-2; no reliable D call. V was clipped by 0 bases and J by 3 bases, with 6 bases between them. Germline values: CDR1 SGHTA, CDR2 FQGNSA. The CDR3 consists of 14 residues. The DNA of the CDR3 is TGTGCCAGCAGCTTAGCGGGGATCTACAATGAGCAGTTCTTC. It codes for CASSLAGIYNEQFF.

The chain combines TRBV9 with TRBJ2-1, with D maybe TRBD2 (6 bases). Germline V gene lookup returns CDR1 SGDLS and CDR2 YYNGEE. The CDR3 has 14 residues. V dropped 3 bases and J dropped 3 bases, with 10 bases sitting between them. The CDR3 here is CASSATDYYNEQFF. The CDR3 nucleotides are TGTGCCAGCAGCGCAACGGACTACTACAATGAGCAGTTCTTC.

The chain joins TRBV2 to TRBJ1-5; D not certain. With 3 bases removed from V and 3 bases from J, the gap between germline ends came to 12 bases. Per germline, CDR1 SNHLY and CDR2 FYNNEI. The CDR3 covers 15 residues. CDR3 in DNA: TGTGCCAGCAGTGATTTTGGACGGCTCAATCAGCCCCAGCATTTT. Translating it yields CASSDFGRLNQPQHF.

V usage is TRBV19 and J usage is TRBJ1-1, with D perhaps TRBD1 (5 bases). The CDR3 contains 16 residues. Trimming cost V 6 bases and J 3 bases, with 20 bases left between them. CDR1 and CDR2 from the germline V gene are LNHDA and SQIVND (reference sequence). The DNA for the CDR3 is TGTGCCAGTAGGAGGGGCCGTAAGACAGCCTACACTGAAGCTTTCTTT. This codes for CASRRGRKTAYTEAFF. Full variable domain (outside the CDR3, taken from reference TRBV19 and TRBJ1-1): DGGITQSPKYLFRKEGQNVTLSCEQNLNHDAMYWYRQDPGQGLRLIYYSQIVNDFQKGDIAEGYSVSREKKESFPLTVTSAQKNPTAFYLCASRRGRKTAYTEAFFGQGTRLTVV.

The V call is TRBV19, the J call TRBJ1-5; TRBD1 is a possible D gene (6 bases). CDR1 and CDR2 from the germline V gene are LNHDA and SQIVND (reference sequence). Trimming pared 2 bases from V and 1 base from J, leaving 12 bases between. This CDR3 region has 16 residues. The CDR3: CASSIRQGSSNQPQHF. CDR3 bases: TGTGCCAGTAGTATACGTCAGGGGTCGAGCAATCAGCCCCAGCATTTT.

This clone was picked up one time. This chain joins TRBV28 and TRBJ2-7; tentative D call: TRBD2 (7 bases). CDR3 length: 13 residues. The ends were cut back, 5 bases at V and 7 bases at J, with 15 bases in the middle. Germline-derived CDR1 and CDR2 are MDHEN and SYDVKM. Written as DNA, the CDR3 is TGTGCCAGCAGTGGGGGGGCGGAGAGGGAGCAGTACTTC. Protein product: CASSGGAEREQYF.

V is TRBV5-4 and J is TRBJ1-5; no firm D call. Trimming removed 1 base at V and 3 bases at J, with 5 bases between. The germline gives CDR1 SGHNT, CDR2 YYREEE (reference sequence). This CDR3 is built from 13 residues. For the CDR3, the DNA is TGTGCCAGCAGCTTGCGTCCCAATCAGCCCCAGCATTTT. Its translation: CASSLRPNQPQHF.

The chain recombines TRBV5-1 with TRBJ2-7, with 7 bases matching TRBD1. The V gene's germline CDR1 is SGHRS and CDR2 YFSETQ. V trimming: 4 bases; J trimming: 2 bases; junction bases outside the gene matches: 9. The CDR3 runs 15 residues. CDR3 sequence: CASSPRQGAPYEQYF. CDR3 bases: TGCGCCAGCAGCCCAAGACAGGGAGCCCCCTACGAGCAGTACTTC.

This clone was observed once. The chain combines TRBV19 with TRBJ2-2, with D perhaps given as TRBD1 or TRBD2 (5 bases each). V lost 2 bases and J 6 bases, leaving 16 bases between the germline ends. Germline V gives CDR1 LNHDA, CDR2 SQIVND (reference sequence). CDR3 length: 16 residues. This CDR3 reads CASSIRTLRDAGELFF. CDR3 nucleotides: TGTGCCAGTAGTATAAGGACCCTTCGGGACGCCGGGGAGCTGTTTTTT. Together with reference TRBV19 and TRBJ2-2, the CDR3 gives the full variable domain: DGGITQSPKYLFRKEGQNVTLSCEQNLNHDAMYWYRQDPGQGLRLIYYSQIVNDFQKGDIAEGYSVSREKKESFPLTVTSAQKNPTAFYLCASSIRTLRDAGELFFGEGSRLTVL.

This clone was seen a single time. The CDR3 is CASSESLAGGLQETQYF. The DNA for the CDR3 is TGTGCCAGCAGTGAAAGTCTAGCGGGAGGCCTCCAAGAGACCCAGTACTTC. The chain employs TRBV6-1 and TRBJ2-5; 11 nucleotides line up with TRBD2. The length of the CDR3 is 17 residues. Germline V gene data show CDR1 as MNHNS and CDR2 as SASEGT. The trim removed 2 bases at V and 1 base at J, leaving 6 bases unmatched.

The chain recombines TRBV6-1 with TRBJ1-4; the D gene is possibly TRBD1 (5 bases). The V gene lost 3 bases and the J gene lost 7 bases, with 9 bases spanning the gap. The germline V gene has CDR1 MNHNS and CDR2 SASEGT. The CDR3 has 13 amino acids. CDR3 bases: TGTGCCAGCAGTGACGGGGGGGGTGAAAAACTGTTTTTT. This sequence encodes CASSDGGGEKLFF.

V is TRBV7-9 and J is TRBJ2-3, with D possibly being TRBD2 (6 bases). From germline, CDR1 is SEHNR and CDR2 FQNEAQ (reference sequence). Trimming took 4 bases from V and 8 from J, leaving 13 bases between them. The CDR3 contains 13 residues. The CDR3 sequence: CASSSRGTLTQYF. DNA for the CDR3: TGTGCCAGCAGCTCCCGCGGGACTCTTACGCAGTATTTT.

The chain carries TRBV12-5 and TRBJ1-1; D is unresolved. The CDR3 length is 17 residues. V lost 1 base, J lost 2 bases, and 17 bases lay in between. Germline V lookup: CDR1 LGHNT, CDR2 FRNRAP. The CDR3 sequence: CASGLAGYGQANTEAFF. Written as DNA, the CDR3 is TGTGCTAGTGGTTTGGCCGGGTATGGGCAGGCCAACACTGAAGCTTTCTTT.

The V and J genes are TRBV7-6 and TRBJ1-3, with 8 bases fitting TRBD1. CDR3 length: 15 residues. Germline V gene lookup returns CDR1 SGHVS and CDR2 FNYEAQ. The ends lost 4 bases at V and 0 bases at J; junction bases unmatched: 2. CDR3 residues: CASSWDRSSGNTIYF. The CDR3, as DNA: TGTGCCAGCAGCTGGGACAGGAGCTCTGGAAACACCATATATTTT.

This clone showed up just once. The chain carries TRBV9 and TRBJ1-1; D gene unclear. The germline V and J ends were trimmed by 3 bases and 1 base, with 7 bases remaining between them. Germline CDR1 SGDLS, CDR2 YYNGEE. CDR3 size: 13 residues. The CDR3 spells CASSADENTEAFF. CDR3 nucleotides: TGTGCCAGCAGCGCCGATGAGAACACTGAAGCTTTCTTT.

J is TRBJ2-5 and V is TRBV6-1; D call uncertain. The CDR3 extends over 14 amino acids. V was clipped by 7 bases and J by 5 bases, with 17 bases between them. Germline V gives CDR1 MNHNS, CDR2 SASEGT. The CDR3 DNA sequence: TGTGCCAGCACCCGAATGACCCGGGCGGAGACCCAGTACTTC. Translating gives CASTRMTRAETQYF.

The chain recombines TRBV6-1 with TRBJ2-7; 8 nucleotides match TRBD1. The CDR3 length is 12 residues. Germline V gene sequence: CDR1 MNHNS, CDR2 SASEGT. Unmatched junction bases numbered 2, after V lost 6 bases and J lost 4 bases. The CDR3 nucleotides read TGTGCCAGCAGCGACAGGGGTTACGAGCAGTACTTC. Protein: CASSDRGYEQYF.